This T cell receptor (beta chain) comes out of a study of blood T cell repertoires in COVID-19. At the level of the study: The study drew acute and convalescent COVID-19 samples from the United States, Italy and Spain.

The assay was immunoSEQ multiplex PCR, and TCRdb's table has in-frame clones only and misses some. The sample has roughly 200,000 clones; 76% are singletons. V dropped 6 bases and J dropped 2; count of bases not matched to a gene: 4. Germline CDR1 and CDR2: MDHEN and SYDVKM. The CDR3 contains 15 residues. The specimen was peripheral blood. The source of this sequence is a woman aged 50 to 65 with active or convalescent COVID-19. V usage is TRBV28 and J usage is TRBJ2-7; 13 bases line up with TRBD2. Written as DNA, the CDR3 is TGTGCCAGCAGCCCAGGGACTAGCGGGGCCTACGAGCAGTACTTC. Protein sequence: CASSPGTSGAYEQYF.